This T cell receptor (beta chain) was captured in a study of blood T cell repertoires in COVID-19. Study context: Whether acute or convalescent, the COVID-19 samples came from the United States, Italy and Spain.

Trimming stripped 1 base from V and 7 bases from J, with 9 bases between. The V gene's germline CDR1 is LGHDT and CDR2 YNNKEL (reference sequence). The CDR3 covers 13 residues. Original processing methods: Researchers report that nucleated cell counts were estimated from reference gene primer amplification. The table came from immunoSEQ multiplex PCR; TCRdb's copy has only in-frame clones and leaves some out. For V, J and clone size, that table is used; D and trimming come from the DNA. This sample carries around 56,000 clones, roughly 90% of them seen once, and the ten largest clones take 20% to 25%.

Sequencing was carried out using peripheral blood. The sequence derives from a human donor in a cohort sampled during active COVID-19. The chain joins TRBV3-1 (or the pseudogene TRBV3-2) to TRBJ2-3; possible D gene TRBD2, 5 bases. CDR3 region: CASSQVLGNTQYF. As DNA, the CDR3 is TGTGCCAGCAGCCAAGTCCTCGGGAATACGCAGTATTTT.